These 32 T cell receptor beta chains were all obtained from the same sample, sequenced in a study of cytomegalovirus exposure and HLA in healthy donors. The primer mix had 60 Vbeta and 13 Jbeta primers. Only in-frame clones appear in the TCRdb table, and some are missing; sequencing was by immunoSEQ multiplex PCR. The profile shows a few hundred thousand clones, about 70% of them singletons. Source material: PBMCs. These receptor sequences come from a woman in her thirties in good health and CMV-seronegative.

V is TRBV6-5 and J is TRBJ2-3; D ambiguous. Trimming cost V 2 bases and J 3 bases, with 3 bases left between them. Germline V CDR1 and CDR2: MNHEY, SVGAGI. The CDR3 totals 12 residues. The CDR3 bases are TGTGCCAGCAGTTACCCGACAGATACGCAGTATTTT. Translation gives CASSYPTDTQYF.

The J gene is TRBJ2-2, the V gene TRBV11-1, with 8 bases matching TRBD2. V was clipped by 2 bases and J by 1 base; unmatched bases: 0. CDR3 length equals 15 residues. Germline loops: CDR1 SGHAT, CDR2 FQDESV (reference sequence). The CDR3: CASSLLAGNTGELFF. For the CDR3, the DNA is TGTGCCAGCAGCTTACTAGCGGGGAACACCGGGGAGCTGTTTTTT.

The chain has TRBV2 and TRBJ1-1; D remains ambiguous. The V end lost 4 bases, the J end lost 3 bases, and 6 bases lay between the germline ends. The CDR3 totals 12 residues. Germline loops: CDR1 SNHLY, CDR2 FYNNEI. The CDR3 loop reads CASSGLDTEAFF. DNA for the CDR3: TGTGCCAGCAGTGGTTTAGACACTGAAGCTTTCTTT.

This chain uses TRBV29-1 with TRBJ2-7; D ambiguous. Germline V gene lookup returns CDR1 SQVTM and CDR2 ANQGSEA. This CDR3 comprises 14 residues. V was shortened by 0 bases and J by 1 base, with 10 bases between the two germline ends. The CDR3 loop reads CSVEELGGSYEQYF. CDR3 sequence (DNA): TGCAGCGTTGAAGAGCTCGGCGGATCCTACGAGCAGTACTTC.

This chain connects TRBV4-1 to TRBJ1-1, with D perhaps TRBD1 (6 bases). V was pared by 4 bases and J by 0 bases, with 12 bases between. This CDR3 contains 15 residues. Germline CDR1 reads MGHRA; CDR2 reads YSYEKL. The CDR3 sequence is CASSPRTEMNTEAFF. CDR3 bases: TGCGCCAGCAGCCCAAGGACAGAAATGAACACTGAAGCTTTCTTT.

In DNA form, the CDR3 reads TGCGCCAGCAGCACGGGGACTAGCGGGGGGAGAATCACAGATACGCAGTATTTT. This sequence encodes CASSTGTSGGRITDTQYF. The chain joins TRBV5-1 to TRBJ2-3, with 15 bases lining up with TRBD2. The CDR3 extends over 18 amino acids. V shed 4 bases and J 2 bases; nucleotides not matched to a gene: 8. Germline V gene sequence: CDR1 SGHRS, CDR2 YFSETQ.

The table lists this clone with a count of one. The rearrangement uses TRBV11-3 and TRBJ2-4; 10 bases line up with TRBD1. Germline V CDR1 and CDR2: SGHNT, YENEEA. The CDR3 spans 13 residues. V trimming: 10 bases; J trimming: 8 bases; junction bases outside the gene matches: 8. The CDR3 region has the DNA TGTGCCACTGGGGGGACAGGGGAGGACATTCAGTACTTC. It encodes CATGGTGEDIQYF.

DNA for the CDR3: TGTGCCAGTACTTCCGAAACCTACAATGAGCAGTTCTTC. This encodes CASTSETYNEQFF. The chain couples TRBV2 to TRBJ2-1; D not certain. Between the trimmed V and J ends, which lost 9 bases and 2 bases, there was a span of 11 bases. The CDR3 totals 13 residues. CDR1 SNHLY and CDR2 FYNNEI come from the germline V gene.

The V and J genes are TRBV25-1 and TRBJ2-1, with D perhaps TRBD2 (6 bases). Trimming left V 7 bases short and J 4 bases short, with 11 bases between. The length of the CDR3 is 13 residues. In germline, CDR1 is MGHDK, CDR2 SYGVNS. The CDR3 DNA follows: TGTGCCAGCACGGAGGGCCCATACAATGAGCAGTTCTTC. Protein: CASTEGPYNEQFF. The full variable domain, with the rest looked up from reference TRBV25-1 and TRBJ2-1, is EADIYQTPRYLVIGTGKKITLECSQTMGHDKMYWYQQDPGMELHLIHYSYGVNSTEKGDLSSESTVSRIRTEHFPLTLESARPSHTSQYLCASTEGPYNEQFFGPGTRLTVL.

The V gene is TRBV29-1, the J gene TRBJ2-5; TRBD1 matches 9 bases. The V gene's germline CDR1 is SQVTM and CDR2 ANQGSEA. V lost 8 bases to trimming and J lost 2 bases; unmatched junction nucleotides: 6. CDR3 length equals 13 residues. CDR3 DNA: TGCAGCACCCCGGGACAGGGACAAGAGACCCAGTACTTC. Residues: CSTPGQGQETQYF.

V is TRBV7-2 and J is TRBJ2-3, with no clear D. Germline V lookup: CDR1 SGHTA, CDR2 FQGNSA. The V gene lost 2 bases and the J gene lost 4 bases, with 7 bases spanning the gap. The CDR3 totals 13 residues. Here the CDR3 DNA reads TGTGCCAGCAGCTTAACTTTCTCAGATACGCAGTATTTT. Translated, it gives CASSLTFSDTQYF. Supplemented by reference TRBV7-2 and TRBJ2-3, the full variable domain reads GAGVSQSPSNKVTEKGKDVELRCDPISGHTALYWYRQSLGQGLEFLIYFQGNSAPDKSGLPSDRFSAERTGGSVSTLTIQRTQQEDSAVYLCASSLTFSDTQYFGPGTRLTVL.

The chain recombines TRBV6-1 with TRBJ2-7; tentatively, D is TRBD2 (6 bases). The CDR3 consists of 14 residues. Germline CDR1 is MNHNS and CDR2 is SASEGT. Trimming removed 6 bases from V and 1 base from J, with 13 bases in between. CDR3 coding DNA: TGTGCCAGCAGGGAACGCGGGGAATCCTACGAGCAGTACTTC. This translates into CASRERGESYEQYF.

The chain has TRBV5-8 and TRBJ1-2; no firm D call. This CDR3 region has 13 residues. Trimming stripped 6 bases from V and 7 bases from J, with 16 bases between. Germline loops: CDR1 SGHTS, CDR2 YDEGEE. CDR3 sequence (DNA): TGTGCCAGCATCCTAATCCGGGATATTGGCTACACCTTC. Amino acid sequence: CASILIRDIGYTF.

The J gene is TRBJ2-1, the V gene TRBV11-1; D possibly corresponds to TRBD1 (7 bases). From germline, CDR1 is SGHAT and CDR2 FQDESV (reference sequence). The length of the CDR3 is 17 residues. Trimming stripped 5 bases from V and 3 bases from J, with 20 bases between. CDR3 coding DNA: TGTGCCAGCAGCGGGGAAGGCTCAGGGGGGTTCTACAATGAGCAGTTCTTC. Its protein is CASSGEGSGGFYNEQFF.

The V gene is TRBV23-1, the J gene TRBJ1-2; possibly TRBD1 for D (6 bases). TRBV23-1 is filed as an ORF, its function uncertain. CDR3 length: 21 residues. V lost 0 bases, J lost 4 bases, and 30 bases lay in between. DNA of the CDR3: TGCGCCAGCAGTCAATCACATCGACCTCGGGACATAAGGACGGGTACCTATGGCTACACCTTC. Its protein product is CASSQSHRPRDIRTGTYGYTF.

The J gene is TRBJ2-3, the V gene TRBV18; 10 positions agree with TRBD1. There are 16 residues in the CDR3. The germline gives CDR1 KGHSH, CDR2 LQKENI. J was trimmed by 1 base and V by 0 bases; bases with no gene match: 1. The CDR3 protein is CASSPPDRGGTDTQYF. The CDR3 DNA follows: TGTGCCAGCTCACCACCGGACAGGGGGGGCACAGATACGCAGTATTTT.

The table lists this clone with a count of one. This rearrangement joins TRBV7-6 to TRBJ2-5; 12 positions match TRBD2. Germline V gives CDR1 SGHVS, CDR2 FNYEAQ. The CDR3 runs 16 residues. V lost 3 bases to trimming and J lost 4 bases; unmatched junction nucleotides: 6. The CDR3 is CASSFRLAGAGETQYF. In DNA form, the CDR3 reads TGTGCCAGCAGCTTCCGACTAGCGGGGGCGGGAGAGACCCAGTACTTC.

The gene calls are TRBV14 and TRBJ2-2; the match to TRBD2 covers 9 bases. V lost 4 bases to trimming and J lost 7 bases; unmatched junction nucleotides: 7. The CDR3 runs 15 residues. Germline V lookup: CDR1 SGHDN, CDR2 FVKESK. CDR3 sequence reads: CASSLYLAGYGELFF. Here the CDR3 DNA reads TGTGCCAGCAGCCTCTACCTAGCGGGGTACGGGGAGCTGTTTTTT.

The V and J genes are TRBV6-6 and TRBJ1-4, with D perhaps matching TRBD1 (5 bases). The CDR3 covers 14 residues. V lost 5 bases and J lost 12, with 19 bases in between. The germline V gene has CDR1 MNHNY and CDR2 SVGAGI (reference sequence). The CDR3 region has the DNA TGTGCCAGCAGTCGCGGGGGAGCGGGGAGCCAACTGTTTTTT. Its protein product is CASSRGGAGSQLFF.

CDR3 sequence reads: CASSLSRGPYNEQFF. The CDR3, as DNA: TGCGCCAGCAGCTTATCGCGTGGTCCCTACAATGAGCAGTTCTTC. V usage is TRBV5-1 and J usage is TRBJ2-1; D not certain. Germline-derived CDR1 and CDR2 are SGHRS and YFSETQ. CDR3 length equals 15 residues. V was trimmed by 2 bases and J by 2 bases, leaving 11 bases between them. The whole variable domain, remainder taken from reference TRBV5-1 and TRBJ2-1, is KAGVTQTPRYLIKTRGQQVTLSCSPISGHRSVSWYQQTPGQGLQFLFEYFSETQRNKGNFPGRFSGRQFSNSRSEMNVSTLELGDSALYLCASSLSRGPYNEQFFGPGTRLTVL.

The chain combines TRBV10-3 with TRBJ2-7; 12 bases are a match to TRBD2. V was clipped by 2 bases and J by 2 bases; unmatched bases: 1. Germline V lookup: CDR1 ENHRY, CDR2 SYGVKD. There are 15 residues in the CDR3. The CDR3 is CAISELAGGPYEQYF. The CDR3 bases are TGTGCCATCAGTGAGCTAGCGGGAGGGCCCTACGAGCAGTACTTC.

On this clone: Germline and junction disagree at one end, which may indicate a read error. For the CDR3, the DNA is TGTGCCAGCAGCCAAGTAGACACTGAAGCTTTCTTT. Translation: CASSQVDTEAFF. The genes are TRBV4-1 and TRBJ1-1; D unresolved. The CDR3 sequence is 12 residues long. The germline gives CDR1 MGHRA, CDR2 YSYEKL.

The rearrangement uses TRBV27 and TRBJ2-7; the D is unclear. This CDR3 comprises 13 residues. In germline, CDR1 is MNHEY, CDR2 SMNVEV (reference sequence). The V gene lost 5 bases and the J gene lost 0 bases, with 8 bases spanning the gap. CDR3 in DNA: TGTGCCAGCAGTAGTGCAGTCTCCTACGAGCAGTACTTC. This sequence encodes CASSSAVSYEQYF.

The chain employs TRBV6-1 and TRBJ1-6; 7 nucleotides align to TRBD1. The CDR3 extends over 12 amino acids. The trim removed 0 bases at V and 15 bases at J, leaving 2 bases unmatched. Germline loops: CDR1 MNHNS, CDR2 SASEGT. The CDR3 sequence is CASSEAGDSLHF. In DNA, the CDR3 is TGTGCCAGCAGTGAAGCGGGGGACAGCCTCCACTTT.

This sequence joins TRBV18 and TRBJ2-5; D is unresolved. Germline V gene sequence: CDR1 KGHSH, CDR2 LQKENI. Trimming removed 0 bases at V and 1 base at J, with 3 bases between. This CDR3 is built from 13 residues. Written as DNA, the CDR3 is TGTGCCAGCTCACCACCCGGCCAAGAGACCCAGTACTTC. The encoded protein is CASSPPGQETQYF.

The rearrangement links TRBV4-1 to TRBJ2-5; no definite D call. Trimming stripped 1 base from V and 2 bases from J, with 11 bases between. The CDR3 sequence is 15 residues long. CDR1 is MGHRA, CDR2 YSYEKL, per germline. The CDR3 loop reads CASSQAWAGQETQYF. The CDR3 region has the DNA TGCGCCAGCAGCCAAGCGTGGGCAGGACAAGAGACCCAGTACTTC.

This chain links TRBV7-8 with TRBJ1-1; 8 nucleotides match TRBD1. After removal of 1 base from V and 6 bases from J, the junction contained 7 bases not matched to a gene. This CDR3 has 15 residues. CDR1 is SGHVS, CDR2 FQNEAQ, per germline. The CDR3 region has the DNA TGTGCCAGCAGCTTAGTCGGACAGGGAGTGTCTGAAGCTTTCTTT. This codes for CASSLVGQGVSEAFF.

This clone showed up just once. The genes are TRBV19 and TRBJ1-2; weak D call: TRBD1 (5 bases). Per the germline V gene, CDR1 is LNHDA and CDR2 is SQIVND (reference sequence). V was trimmed by 1 base and J by 4 bases, leaving 16 bases between them. This CDR3 has 16 amino acids. The CDR3 protein is CASSIGSQGGGYGYTF. In DNA form, the CDR3 reads TGTGCCAGTAGTATAGGTTCCCAGGGAGGAGGCTATGGCTACACCTTC. The entire variable domain, with the rest obtained from reference TRBV19 and TRBJ1-2, is as follows: DGGITQSPKYLFRKEGQNVTLSCEQNLNHDAMYWYRQDPGQGLRLIYYSQIVNDFQKGDIAEGYSVSREKKESFPLTVTSAQKNPTAFYLCASSIGSQGGGYGYTFGSGTRLTVV.

The CDR3 bases are TGTGCCAGCAGCCCCTCCGGGACAGGGAGTCCCGGGGAGCTGTTTTTT. Translation: CASSPSGTGSPGELFF. The chain links TRBV11-2 to TRBJ2-2; 9 bases line up with TRBD1. Germline V lookup: CDR1 SGHAT, CDR2 FQNNGV. The CDR3 has 16 residues. V was pared by 5 bases and J by 6 bases, with 10 bases of the junction left unmatched. The whole variable domain, remainder taken from reference TRBV11-2 and TRBJ2-2, is EAGVAQSPRYKIIEKRQSVAFWCNPISGHATLYWYQQILGQGPKLLIQFQNNGVVDDSQLPKDRFSAERLKGVDSTLKIQPAKLEDSAVYLCASSPSGTGSPGELFFGEGSRLTVL.

This chain links TRBV6-5 with TRBJ1-6; D uncertain. Germline V gene sequence: CDR1 MNHEY, CDR2 SVGAGI. This CDR3 has 13 residues. Trimming shortened V by 6 bases and J by 7 bases, and 10 bases separated the two germline ends. CDR3 sequence reads: CASSNAENSPLHF. The CDR3 bases are TGTGCCAGCAGCAACGCGGAGAATTCACCCCTCCACTTT.

The V gene is TRBV9, the J gene TRBJ2-2; 7 bases agree with TRBD2. This CDR3 region has 14 residues. CDR1 and CDR2 from the germline V gene are SGDLS and YYNGEE. V shed 2 bases, J shed 6 bases, and the junction held 4 bases outside the gene matches. CDR3 nucleotides: TGTGCCAGCAGCGTCGGCGGGAGTGCCGGGGAGCTGTTTTTT. This gives the protein CASSVGGSAGELFF.

In regard to this clone: One end of the junction varies from germline; a read error may be responsible. The chain employs TRBV7-9 and TRBJ1-6; D not resolved. Germline V gives CDR1 SEHNR, CDR2 FQNEAQ (reference sequence). CDR3 size: 14 residues. The CDR3 loop reads CASSLGAGISPLNF. The CDR3 coding sequence is TGTGCCAGCAGCTTAGGGGCGGGGATTTCACCCCTCAACTTT.